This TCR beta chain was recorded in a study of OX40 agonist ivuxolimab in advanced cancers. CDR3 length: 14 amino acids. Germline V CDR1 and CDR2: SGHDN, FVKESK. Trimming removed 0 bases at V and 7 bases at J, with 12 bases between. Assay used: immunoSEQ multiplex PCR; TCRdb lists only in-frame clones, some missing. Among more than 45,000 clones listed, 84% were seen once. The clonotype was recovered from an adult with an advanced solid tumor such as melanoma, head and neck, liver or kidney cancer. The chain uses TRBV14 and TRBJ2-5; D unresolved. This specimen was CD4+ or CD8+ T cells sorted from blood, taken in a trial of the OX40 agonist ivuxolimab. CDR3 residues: CASSQDAVLGTQYF. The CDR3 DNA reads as TGTGCCAGCAGCCAAGATGCCGTCCTGGGGACCCAGTACTTC.